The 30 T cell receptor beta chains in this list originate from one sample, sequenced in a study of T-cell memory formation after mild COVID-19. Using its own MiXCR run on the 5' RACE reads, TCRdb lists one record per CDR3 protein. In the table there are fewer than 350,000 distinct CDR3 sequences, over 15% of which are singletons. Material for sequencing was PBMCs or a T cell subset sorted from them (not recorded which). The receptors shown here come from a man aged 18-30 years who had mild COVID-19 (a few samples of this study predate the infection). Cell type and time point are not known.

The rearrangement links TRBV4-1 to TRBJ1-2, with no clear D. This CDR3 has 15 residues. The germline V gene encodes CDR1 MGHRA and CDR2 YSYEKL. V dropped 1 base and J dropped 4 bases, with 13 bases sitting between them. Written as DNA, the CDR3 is TGCGCCAGCAGCCAAGTAGGTGGGGTCCCCTATGGCTACACCTTC. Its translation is CASSQVGGVPYGYTF.

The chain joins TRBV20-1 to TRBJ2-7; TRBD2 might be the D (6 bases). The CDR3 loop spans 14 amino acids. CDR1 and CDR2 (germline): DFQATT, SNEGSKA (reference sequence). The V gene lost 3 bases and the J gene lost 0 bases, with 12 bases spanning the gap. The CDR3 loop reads CSARRPEGSYEQYV. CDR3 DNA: TGCAGTGCTAGGAGGCCGGAGGGCTCCTACGAGCAGTACGTC.

The CDR3 coding sequence is TGTGCCAGCAGCCGGGTTGGAGGGGAGGAGACCCAGTACTTC. This encodes CASSRVGGEETQYF. V is TRBV4-2 and J is TRBJ2-5, with D perhaps matching TRBD2 (6 bases). This CDR3 has 14 residues. V lost 4 bases, J lost 5 bases, and 14 bases lay in between. Germline values: CDR1 LGHNA, CDR2 YNFKEQ.

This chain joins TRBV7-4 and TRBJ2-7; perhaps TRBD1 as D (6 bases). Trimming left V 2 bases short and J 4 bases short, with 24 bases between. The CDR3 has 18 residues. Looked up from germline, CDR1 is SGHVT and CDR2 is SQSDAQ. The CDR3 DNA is TGTGCCAGCAGCTTATACTCCCGCGACAGCGCAGGGGATTACGAGCAGTACTTC. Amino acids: CASSLYSRDSAGDYEQYF.

Here the CDR3 DNA reads TGCAGCGTTGTACAGGGGAACATTCAGTACTTC. Its translation: CSVVQGNIQYF. V gene TRBV29-1 combines with J gene TRBJ2-4; 7 nucleotides agree with TRBD1. V lost 4 bases, J lost 7 bases, and 1 base stayed unmatched. The CDR3 sequence is 11 residues long. The germline CDR1 and CDR2 sequences are SQVTM and ANQGSEA.

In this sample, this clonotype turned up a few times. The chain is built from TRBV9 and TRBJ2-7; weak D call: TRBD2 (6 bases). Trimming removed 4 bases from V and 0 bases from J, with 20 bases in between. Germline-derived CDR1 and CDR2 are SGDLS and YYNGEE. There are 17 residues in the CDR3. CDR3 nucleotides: TGTGCCAGCAGCAAGGGACTGCCGTCACGAAGCTCCTACGAGCAGTACTTC. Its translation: CASSKGLPSRSSYEQYF.

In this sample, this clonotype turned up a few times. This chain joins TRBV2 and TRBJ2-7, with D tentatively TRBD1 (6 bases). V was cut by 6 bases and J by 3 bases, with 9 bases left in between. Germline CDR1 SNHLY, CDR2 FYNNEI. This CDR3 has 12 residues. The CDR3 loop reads CASSAQGYEQYF. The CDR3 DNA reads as TGTGCCAGCAGCGCACAGGGCTACGAGCAGTACTTC.

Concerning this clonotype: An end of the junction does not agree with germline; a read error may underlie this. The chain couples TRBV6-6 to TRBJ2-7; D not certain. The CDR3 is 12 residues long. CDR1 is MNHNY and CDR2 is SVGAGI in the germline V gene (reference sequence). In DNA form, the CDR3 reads TGTGCCAGCGGTTACCGGGTAGGCGAGCAGTACTTC. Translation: CASGYRVGEQYF.

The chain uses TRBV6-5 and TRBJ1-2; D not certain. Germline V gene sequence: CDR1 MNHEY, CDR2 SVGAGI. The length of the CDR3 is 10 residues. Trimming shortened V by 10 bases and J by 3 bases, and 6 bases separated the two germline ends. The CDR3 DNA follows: TGTGCCACCAAATACTATGGCTACACCTTC. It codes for CATKYYGYTF.

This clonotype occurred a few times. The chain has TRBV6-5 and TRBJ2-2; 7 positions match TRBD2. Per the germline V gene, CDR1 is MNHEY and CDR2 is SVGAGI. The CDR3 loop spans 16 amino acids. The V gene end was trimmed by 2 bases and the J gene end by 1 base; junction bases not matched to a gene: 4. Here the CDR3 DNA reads TGTGCCAGCAGTTACGTCCCGGGGGGGAACACCGGGGAGCTGTTTTTT. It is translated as CASSYVPGGNTGELFF.

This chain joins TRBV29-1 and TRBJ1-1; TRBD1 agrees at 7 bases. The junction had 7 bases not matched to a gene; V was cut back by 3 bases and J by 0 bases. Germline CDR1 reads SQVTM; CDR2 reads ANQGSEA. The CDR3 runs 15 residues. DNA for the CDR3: TGCAGCGTTGATCCCCGGGACAGCTTGAACACTGAAGCTTTCTTT. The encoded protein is CSVDPRDSLNTEAFF.

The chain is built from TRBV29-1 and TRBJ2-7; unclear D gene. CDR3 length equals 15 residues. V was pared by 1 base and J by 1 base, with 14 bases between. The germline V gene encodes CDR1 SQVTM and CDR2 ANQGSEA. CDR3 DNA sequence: TGCAGCGTTGAAGCTTGGGATGACGGATCCTACGAGCAGTACGTC. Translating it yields CSVEAWDDGSYEQYV.

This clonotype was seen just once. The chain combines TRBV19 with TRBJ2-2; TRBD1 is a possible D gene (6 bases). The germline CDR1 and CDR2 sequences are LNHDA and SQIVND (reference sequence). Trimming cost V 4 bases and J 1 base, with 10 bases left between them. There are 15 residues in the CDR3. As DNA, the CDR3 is TGTGCCAGTAGTAATCCGGGACAGAACACCGGGGAGCTGTTTTTT. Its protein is CASSNPGQNTGELFF. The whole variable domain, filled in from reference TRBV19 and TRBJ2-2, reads DGGITQSPKYLFRKEGQNVTLSCEQNLNHDAMYWYRQDPGQGLRLIYYSQIVNDFQKGDIAEGYSVSREKKESFPLTVTSAQKNPTAFYLCASSNPGQNTGELFFGEGSRLTVL.

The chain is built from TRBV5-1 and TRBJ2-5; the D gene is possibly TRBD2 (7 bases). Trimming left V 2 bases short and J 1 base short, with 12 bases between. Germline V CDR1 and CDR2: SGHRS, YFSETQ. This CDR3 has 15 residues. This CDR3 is CASSFEGGVQETQYF. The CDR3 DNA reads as TGCGCCAGCAGCTTCGAGGGGGGGGTCCAAGAGACCCAGTACTTC.

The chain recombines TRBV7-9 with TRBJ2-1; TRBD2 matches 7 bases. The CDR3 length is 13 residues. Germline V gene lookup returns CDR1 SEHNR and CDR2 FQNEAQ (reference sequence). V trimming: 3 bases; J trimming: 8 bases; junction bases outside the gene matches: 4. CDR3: CASSFSGGDEQFF. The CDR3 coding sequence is TGTGCCAGCAGCTTCTCGGGAGGCGATGAGCAGTTCTTC.

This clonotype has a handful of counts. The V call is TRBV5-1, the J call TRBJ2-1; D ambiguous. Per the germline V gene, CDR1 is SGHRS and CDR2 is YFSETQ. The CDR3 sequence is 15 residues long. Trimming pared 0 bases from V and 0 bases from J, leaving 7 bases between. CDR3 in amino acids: CASSLGLVSYNEQFF. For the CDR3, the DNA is TGCGCCAGCAGCTTGGGTCTGGTCTCCTACAATGAGCAGTTCTTC.

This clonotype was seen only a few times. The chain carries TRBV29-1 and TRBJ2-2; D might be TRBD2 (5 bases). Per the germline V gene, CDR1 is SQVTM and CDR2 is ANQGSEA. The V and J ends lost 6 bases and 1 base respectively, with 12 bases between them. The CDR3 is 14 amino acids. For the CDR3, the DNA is TGCAGCGTAGCAGGCCGGGGGAACACCGGGGAGCTGTTTTTT. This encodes CSVAGRGNTGELFF.

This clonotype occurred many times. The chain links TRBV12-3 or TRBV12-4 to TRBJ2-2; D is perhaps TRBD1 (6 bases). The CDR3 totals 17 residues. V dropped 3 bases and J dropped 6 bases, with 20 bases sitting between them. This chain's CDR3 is CASSLQGTMFVAGELFF. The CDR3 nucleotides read TGTGCCAGCAGTTTGCAGGGGACGATGTTTGTTGCCGGGGAGCTGTTTTTT.

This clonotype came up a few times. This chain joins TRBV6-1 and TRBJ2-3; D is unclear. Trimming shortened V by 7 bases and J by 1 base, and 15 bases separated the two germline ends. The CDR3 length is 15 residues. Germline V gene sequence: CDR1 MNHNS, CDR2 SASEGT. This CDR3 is CASTAGHPGTDTQYF. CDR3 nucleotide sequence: TGTGCCAGCACCGCCGGGCACCCGGGCACAGATACGCAGTATTTT.

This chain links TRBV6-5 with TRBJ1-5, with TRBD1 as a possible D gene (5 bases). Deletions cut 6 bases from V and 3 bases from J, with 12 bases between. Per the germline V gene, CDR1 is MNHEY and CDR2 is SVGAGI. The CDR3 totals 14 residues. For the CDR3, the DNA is TGTGCCAGCAGACCCCGGGGGTCCAATCAGCCCCAGCATTTT. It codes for CASRPRGSNQPQHF.

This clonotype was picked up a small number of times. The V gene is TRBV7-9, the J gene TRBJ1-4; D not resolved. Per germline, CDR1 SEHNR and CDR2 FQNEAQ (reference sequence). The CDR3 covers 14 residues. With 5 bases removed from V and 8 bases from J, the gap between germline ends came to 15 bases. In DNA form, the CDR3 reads TGTGCCAGCAGCCCCGGAGGGCCGGAGGAAAAACTGTTTTTT. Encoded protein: CASSPGGPEEKLFF.

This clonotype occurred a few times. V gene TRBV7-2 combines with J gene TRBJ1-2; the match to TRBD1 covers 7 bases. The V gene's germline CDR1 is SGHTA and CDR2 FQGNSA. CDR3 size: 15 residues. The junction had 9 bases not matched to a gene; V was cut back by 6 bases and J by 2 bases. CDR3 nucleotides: TGTGCCAGCAGAGACTCAGGGGGGACAAACTATGGCTACACCTTC. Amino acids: CASRDSGGTNYGYTF.

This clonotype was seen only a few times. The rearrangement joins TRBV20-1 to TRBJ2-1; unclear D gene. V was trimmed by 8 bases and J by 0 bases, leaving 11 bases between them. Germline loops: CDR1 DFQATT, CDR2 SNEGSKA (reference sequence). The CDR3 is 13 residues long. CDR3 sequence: CSLWSSSYNEQFF. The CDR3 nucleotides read TGCAGTCTATGGTCGAGCTCCTACAATGAGCAGTTCTTC.

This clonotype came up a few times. CDR3 protein: CASSQGQSDYNEQFF. The CDR3 DNA reads TGCGCCAGCAGCCAAGGTCAGTCCGACTACAATGAGCAGTTCTTC. The chain links TRBV4-3 to TRBJ2-1; no reliable D call. The CDR3 spans 15 residues. In germline, CDR1 is LGHNA, CDR2 YSLEER. Trimming cost V 1 base and J 3 bases, with 10 bases left between them.

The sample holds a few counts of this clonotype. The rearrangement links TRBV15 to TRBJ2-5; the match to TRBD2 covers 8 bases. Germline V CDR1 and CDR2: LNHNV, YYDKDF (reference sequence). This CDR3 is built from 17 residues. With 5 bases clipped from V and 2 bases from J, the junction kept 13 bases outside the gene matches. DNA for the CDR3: TGTGCCACCAGCGCCGGGGCGGCGCGGGGGGCACAAGAGACCCAGTACTTC. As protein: CATSAGAARGAQETQYF.

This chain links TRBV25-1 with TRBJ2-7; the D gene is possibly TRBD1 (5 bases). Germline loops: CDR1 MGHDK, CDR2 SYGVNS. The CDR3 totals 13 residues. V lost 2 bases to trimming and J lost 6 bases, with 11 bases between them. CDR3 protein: CASSERQSLEQYF. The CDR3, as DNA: TGTGCCAGCAGTGAAAGACAGTCTCTCGAGCAGTACTTC.

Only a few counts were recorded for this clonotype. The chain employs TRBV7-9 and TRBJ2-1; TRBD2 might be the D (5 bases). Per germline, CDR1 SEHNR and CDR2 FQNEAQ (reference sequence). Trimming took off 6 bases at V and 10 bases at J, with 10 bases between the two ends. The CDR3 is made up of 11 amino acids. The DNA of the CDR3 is TGTGCCAGCAGAAGAGGACTGGAGCAGTTCTTC. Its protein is CASRRGLEQFF. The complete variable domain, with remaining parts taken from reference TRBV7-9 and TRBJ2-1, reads DTGVSQNPRHKITKRGQNVTFRCDPISEHNRLYWYRQTLGQGPEFLTYFQNEAQLEKSRLLSDRFSAERPKGSFSTLEIQRTEQGDSAMYLCASRRGLEQFFGPGTRLTVL.

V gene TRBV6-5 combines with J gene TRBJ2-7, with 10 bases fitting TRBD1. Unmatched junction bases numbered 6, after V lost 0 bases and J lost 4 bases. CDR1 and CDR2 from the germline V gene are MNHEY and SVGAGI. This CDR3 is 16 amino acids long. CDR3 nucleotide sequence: TGTGCCAGCAGTTACTCTGGGACAGGGGCGTTATACGAGCAGTACGTC. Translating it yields CASSYSGTGALYEQYV.

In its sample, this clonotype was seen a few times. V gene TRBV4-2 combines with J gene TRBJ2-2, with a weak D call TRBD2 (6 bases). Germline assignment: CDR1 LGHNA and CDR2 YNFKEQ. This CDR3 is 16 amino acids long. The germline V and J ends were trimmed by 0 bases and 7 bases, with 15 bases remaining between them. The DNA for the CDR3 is TGTGCCAGCAGCCAAGATGCGGGGAGGAAAGGCGGGGAGCTGTTTTTT. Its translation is CASSQDAGRKGGELFF.

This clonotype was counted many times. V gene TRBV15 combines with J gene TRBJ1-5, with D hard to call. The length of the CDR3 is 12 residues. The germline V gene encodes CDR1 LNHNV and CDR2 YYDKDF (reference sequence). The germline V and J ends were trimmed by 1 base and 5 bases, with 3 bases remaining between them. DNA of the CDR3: TGTGCCACCAGCAGAGCAGATCAGCCCCAGCATTTT. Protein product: CATSRADQPQHF.